This TCR beta chain was recovered during a study of vaccination effects on CD4 cells after COVID-19. Study-level information: A median of 72 days separated the second dose and sampling. Study-level findings and limits: Clones arising from infection and from vaccination showed marked clonal contraction late after vaccination. From healthy vaccinees, only 1 of 255 vaccine-induced clones also reacted to common cold coronaviruses.

Expansion with viral peptide pools was applied to antigen-specific CD4+ T cells by the ViraFEST assay prior to sequencing. Researchers isolated CD4+ T cells once less than twelve days of culture had elapsed. Participants were vaccinated with two doses of either the BNT162b2 or mRNA-1273 vaccine. The V and J ends lost 4 bases and 3 bases respectively, with 10 bases between them. Germline loops: CDR1 SGHDN, CDR2 FVKESK. This CDR3 comprises 13 residues. Some clones are missing from TCRdb's copy, which holds only in-frame ones; the method was immunoSEQ multiplex PCR. The sample carries approximately 70,000 clones, 76% recorded once. In regard to this clone: What it binds is unknown.

The V call is TRBV14, the J call TRBJ2-7; the D gene is possibly TRBD1 (5 bases). Sequencing used CD4+ T cells from PBMCs cultured with HCoV-OC43 spike peptides, obtained after COVID-19 vaccination. As to subset: HCoV-OC43 spike overlapping peptide pool stimulation. The sequence was collected from a human donor who received a COVID-19 vaccine. CDR3 sequence: CASSPGSIYEQYV. The CDR3 DNA sequence: TGTGCCAGCAGCCCAGGGTCTATCTACGAGCAGTACGTC.